This section outlines one TCR beta chain sequence together with its context. Its recognized antigen is unknown. No clone much larger than this one lies a single base away; base qualities are absent. The data derive from a study of T cells in narcolepsy listed by TCRdb under 2018. General notes on the study: The study enrolled patients with narcolepsy type 1 or type 2 (NT1, NT2) together with healthy control donors. To look for autoreactive T cells in narcolepsy patients that target self-antigens of hypocretin neurons (hypocretin, TRIB2), the study used TCR Vbeta sequencing to follow clonotypes in blood and CSF.

What the study reported, not specific to this receptor: Autoreactive clonotypes were reported to be detected serially in the blood of the same patients and of different patients, but not in the blood of healthy controls. HCRT-specific and TRIB2-specific autoreactive clonotypes were highlighted in plots that compared CD4+ T cell clonotypes in CSF versus blood from the same patient. No sequences matching autoreactive T cell clones were contained in some blood memory CD4+ repertoires from patients and controls. Numbers of sequenced blood memory CD4+ clonotypes were comparable, averaging about 39,000 in patients and more than 30,000 in controls.

CDR3 length: 13 amino acids, cysteine to phenylalanine. Just CDR3 DNA is preserved here, 39 bases in frame from base 1. The germline V gene sets CDR1 to SGHTA and CDR2 to FQGNSA. V sheds 2 bases and J sheds 4 bases, leaving 9 bases between their ends. For TCR Vbeta sequencing, memory CD4+ T cells were sorted ex vivo from the peripheral blood of both healthy controls and narcolepsy patients. The library was produced with the immunoSEQ multiplex PCR assay. Sourced from immuneACCESS, this table was stored by TCRdb with only in-frame sequences that have V and J called. A share of the clones is absent; for the studies checked, an unresolved V gene accounts for under half, and the remainder has no known explanation. The sample has around 15,000 clones on record, 85% of them singletons. More than 35% of the sample is held by the ten biggest clonotypes.

Here the chain combines TRBV7-2 and TRBJ2-7, with the identity of the D gene unclear. The clonotype was recovered from a human donor in good health. The sample comprised memory (CD45RA-) CD4+ T cells from blood. This specimen's cell subset or site label, per the study, means: memory T cells sorted ex vivo from peripheral blood. The sequence in DNA is TGTGCCAGCAGCTTATCCTTTGGTTACGAGCAGTACTTC. Its protein product is CASSLSFGYEQYF.